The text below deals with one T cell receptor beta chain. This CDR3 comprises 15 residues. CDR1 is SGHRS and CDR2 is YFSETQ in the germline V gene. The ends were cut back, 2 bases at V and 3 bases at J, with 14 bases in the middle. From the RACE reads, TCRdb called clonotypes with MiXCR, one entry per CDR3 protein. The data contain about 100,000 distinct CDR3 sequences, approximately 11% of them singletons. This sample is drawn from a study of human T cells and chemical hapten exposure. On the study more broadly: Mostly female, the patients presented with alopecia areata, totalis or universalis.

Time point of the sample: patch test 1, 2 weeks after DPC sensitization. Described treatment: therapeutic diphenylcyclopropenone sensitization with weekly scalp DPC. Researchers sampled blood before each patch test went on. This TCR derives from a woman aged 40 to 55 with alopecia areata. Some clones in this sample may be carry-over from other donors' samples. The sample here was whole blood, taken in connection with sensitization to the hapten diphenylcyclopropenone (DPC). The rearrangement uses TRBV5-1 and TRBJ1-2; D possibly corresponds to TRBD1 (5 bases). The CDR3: CASSLTGTHDYGYTF. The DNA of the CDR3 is TGCGCCAGCAGCTTAACCGGGACTCACGACTATGGCTACACCTTC.